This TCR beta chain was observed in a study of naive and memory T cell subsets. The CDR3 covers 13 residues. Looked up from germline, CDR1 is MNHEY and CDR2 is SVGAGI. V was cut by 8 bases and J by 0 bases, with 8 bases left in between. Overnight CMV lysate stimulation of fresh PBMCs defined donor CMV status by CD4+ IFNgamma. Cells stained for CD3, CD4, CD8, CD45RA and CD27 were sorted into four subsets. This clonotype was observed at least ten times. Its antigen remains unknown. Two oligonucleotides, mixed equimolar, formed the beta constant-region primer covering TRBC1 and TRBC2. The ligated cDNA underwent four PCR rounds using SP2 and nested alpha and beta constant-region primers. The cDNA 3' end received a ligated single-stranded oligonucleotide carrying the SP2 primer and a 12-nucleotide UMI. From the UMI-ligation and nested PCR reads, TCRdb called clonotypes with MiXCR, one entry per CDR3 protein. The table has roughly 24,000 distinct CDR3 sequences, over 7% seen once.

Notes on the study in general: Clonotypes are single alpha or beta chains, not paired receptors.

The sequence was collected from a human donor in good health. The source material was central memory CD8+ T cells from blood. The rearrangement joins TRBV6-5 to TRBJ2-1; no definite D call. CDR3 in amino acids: CASHPSSYNEQFF. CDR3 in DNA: TGTGCCAGCCACCCTAGCTCCTACAATGAGCAGTTCTTC.